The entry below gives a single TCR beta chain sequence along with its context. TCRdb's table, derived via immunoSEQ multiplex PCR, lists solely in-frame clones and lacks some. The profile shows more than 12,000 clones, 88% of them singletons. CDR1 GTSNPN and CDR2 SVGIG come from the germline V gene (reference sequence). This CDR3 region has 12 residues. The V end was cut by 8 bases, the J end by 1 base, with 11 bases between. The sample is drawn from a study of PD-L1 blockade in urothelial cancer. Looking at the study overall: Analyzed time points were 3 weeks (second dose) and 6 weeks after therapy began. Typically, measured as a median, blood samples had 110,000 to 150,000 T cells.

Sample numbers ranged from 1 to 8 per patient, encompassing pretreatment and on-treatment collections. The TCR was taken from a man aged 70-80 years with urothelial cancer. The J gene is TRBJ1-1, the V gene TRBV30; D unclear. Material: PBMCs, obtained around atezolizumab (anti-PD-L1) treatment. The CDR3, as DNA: TGTGCCCTGGGCCGAACGAACACTGAAGCTTTCTTT. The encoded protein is CALGRTNTEAFF.